This T cell receptor (beta chain) was documented in a study of T-cell memory formation after mild COVID-19 (dated by TCRdb to 2020 to 2023). Notes on the research overall: TCR sequence clusters from the two donors were found to be largely donor specific. In a couple of donors, T-cell clones that expanded and contracted after mild COVID-19 were tracked by sequencing TCRalpha and TCRbeta repertoires over time. The cohort comprised two young, previously healthy adult volunteers, one female and one male. Overall study results and their limits: SARS-CoV-2 specificity was not confirmed for the second-wave clones peaking on day 37. Some responding clones were detected in pre-infection memory, which suggested that pre-existing cross-reactive memory T cells had joined the SARS-CoV-2 response. Balanced CD4/CD8 phenotypes were observed for clones contracting from day 15 to 85, whereas a bias towards CD4+ was observed for a second wave of clones expanding from day 15 to 37. The study covered only a couple of mild cases, and larger cohorts including severe cases with pre-infection samples were considered necessary. Contracting CD4+ clones appeared mostly in the CM and EM memory subsets, whereas CD8+ clones were enriched in EMRA.

In the case of this clonotype: No cognate antigen has been identified for it. Per-base quality was not reported, and no clone a single base away is much larger than it.

Ficoll-Paque density gradient centrifugation was used to isolate PBMCs. V is pared back by 1 base and J by 3 bases, with 13 bases lying between the germline termini. The CDR3 starts with the cysteine, ends with the valine, and has 15 residues. The retained sequence is limited to the CDR3, 45 bases, with the frame set at the first base. In the germline V gene (reference sequence), CDR1 corresponds to SEHNR and CDR2 to FQNEAQ. The instrument given in TCRdb is Illumina NovaSeq 6000. TCRalpha and TCRbeta cDNA libraries were built by 5'RACE with constant-segment primers, adding sample barcodes and unique molecular identifiers. RNA was extracted from every sample with Trizol reagent. Library amplification was performed in two PCR steps, and a second sample barcode and Illumina TruSeq adapters were introduced in the second step. Sequencing of libraries was performed on an Illumina NovaSeq with 2 x 150 bp paired-end reads. The original methods were these. With migec v1.2.7, reads were demultiplexed and then collapsed into UMI-guided consensus sequences. Using mixcr v2.1.11, UMI consensuses were aligned to TRA and TRB V and J templates and then assembled into clonotypes. Clonotypes were classified as expanded or contracted when called significant by both edgeR and NoisET, with noise models trained on biological replicates. edgeR calls used a false discovery rate-adjusted p below 0.01 and a log2 fold-change threshold of 1. PCA with hierarchical clustering of max-normalized trajectories of the 1000 most abundant clonotypes was used as exploratory dynamics analysis. Separately sequenced CD4+ and CD8+ repertoires were used to assign the CD4 or CD8 phenotype of responding clones. TCRdb reran the public reads through fastp at Q25 and MiXCR, keeping productive beta chains. Rows matching on CDR3 protein sequence are summarized as one entry with the most common DNA and genes. It is TCRdb's table, rather than the study itself, that gives the V and J calls and clone size. The sample table shows around 50,000 distinct CDR3 sequences, and 27% are seen once. The ten most abundant clones make up just under 45% of the sample.

The TCR was taken from a man younger than 35 who had mild COVID-19 (a few samples of this study predate the infection). The sample titles of this study are shuffled in the database, so cell type and time point are left out; the donor was told from shared clones. Rearrangement joined TRBV7-9 to TRBJ2-7; no D gene can be assigned with confidence. The material sequenced was PBMCs or a T cell subset sorted from them (not recorded which). The CDR3 loop reads CASSLDSLGIYEQYV. The DNA sequence reads TGTGCCAGCAGCTTAGACTCTCTGGGGATCTACGAGCAGTACGTC.